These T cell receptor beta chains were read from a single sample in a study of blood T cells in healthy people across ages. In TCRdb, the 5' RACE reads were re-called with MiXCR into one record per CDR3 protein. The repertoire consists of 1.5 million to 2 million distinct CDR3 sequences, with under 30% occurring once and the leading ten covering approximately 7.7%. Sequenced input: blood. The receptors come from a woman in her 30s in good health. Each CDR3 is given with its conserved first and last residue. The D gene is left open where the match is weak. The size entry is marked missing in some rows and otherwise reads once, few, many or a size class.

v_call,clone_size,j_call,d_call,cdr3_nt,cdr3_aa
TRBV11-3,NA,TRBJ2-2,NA,TGTGCCAGCAGCAATCCCGGGACTCACACCGGGGAGCTGTTTTTT,CASSNPGTHTGELFF
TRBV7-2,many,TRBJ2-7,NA,TGTGCCAGCAGCTTGAGACAGGTCTCCTACGAGCAGTACTTC,CASSLRQVSYEQYF
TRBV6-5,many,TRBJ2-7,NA,TGTGCCAGAAAAAACAGGGTACGGGTCGACGAGCAGTACTTC,CARKNRVRVDEQYF
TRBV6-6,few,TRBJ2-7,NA,TGTGCCAGCGGGTCACATGAAAACGAGCAGTACTTC,CASGSHENEQYF
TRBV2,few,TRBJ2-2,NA,TGTGCCAGCTCCAGTGAGGGGGAGACCGGGGAGCTGTTTTTT,CASSSEGETGELFF
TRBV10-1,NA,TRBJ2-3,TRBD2,TGCGCCAGCAGTACAACAGCGGGGGTGGGAGATACGCAGTATTTT,CASSTTAGVGDTQYF
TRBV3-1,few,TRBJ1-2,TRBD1,TGTGCCAGCCGGGACAGGGCGGTCGGCTACACCTTC,CASRDRAVGYTF
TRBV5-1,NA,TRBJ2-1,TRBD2,TGCGCCAGCAGTTTCCTAGCGGGGAAACCTAATGAGCAGTTCTTC,CASSFLAGKPNEQFF
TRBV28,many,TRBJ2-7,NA,TGTGCCAGCAGTTTTGCAGGGGCCACGTCGTCGGAGCAGTACTTC,CASSFAGATSSEQYF
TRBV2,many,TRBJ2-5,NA,TGTGCCAGCACCCTAAAGGAGGGGCTTTTAGGGGAGACCCAGTACTTC,CASTLKEGLLGETQYF
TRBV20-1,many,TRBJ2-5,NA,TGCAGTGCTAGGAGTTCACTTCCTAAGGAGACCCAGTACTTC,CSARSSLPKETQYF
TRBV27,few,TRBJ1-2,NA,TGTGCCAGCAGTGGGGGGCTCGGGGCCGCTAACTATGGCTACACCTTC,CASSGGLGAANYGYTF
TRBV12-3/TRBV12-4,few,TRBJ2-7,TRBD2,TGTGCCAGCAGTTTAAGCGCGGGAGGGCGCGCCGAGCAGTACTTC,CASSLSAGGRAEQYF
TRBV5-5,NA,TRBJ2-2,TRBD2,TGTGCCAGCAGTAAAATACTAGCGGGAGTTCCCACCGGGAAGCTGTTTTTT,CASSKILAGVPTGKLFF
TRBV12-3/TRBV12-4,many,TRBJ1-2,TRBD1,TGTGCCAGCAGTTCCACCCTAAGACAGGGGAGTAATGGCTACACCTTC,CASSSTLRQGSNGYTF
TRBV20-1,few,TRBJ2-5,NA,TGCAGTGCTAGAGAGACTACTCAAGAGACCCAGTACTTC,CSARETTQETQYF
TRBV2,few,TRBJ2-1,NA,TGTGCCAGCAGCCGGCGAGCCGGAAATGAGCAGTTCTTC,CASSRRAGNEQFF
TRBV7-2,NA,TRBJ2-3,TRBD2,TGTGCCAGCAGCTCCGCGGCACTAGCGGTCACAGATACGCAGTATTTT,CASSSAALAVTDTQYF
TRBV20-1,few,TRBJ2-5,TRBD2,TGCAGTGCTAGTGTTAGCGGGGGGATGGAGGAGACCCAGTACTTC,CSASVSGGMEETQYF
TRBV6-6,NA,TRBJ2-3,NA,TGTGCCAGCAGTTATAGCCGGGATACGCGGTATTTT,CASSYSRDTRYF
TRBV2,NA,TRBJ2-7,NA,TGTGCCAGCAGTGAGGAGATGCCCTACGAGCAGTACTTC,CASSEEMPYEQYF
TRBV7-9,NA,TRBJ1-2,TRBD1,TGTGCCAGCAGCCGGGCAGGGGGGCGAGATGGCTACACCTTC,CASSRAGGRDGYTF
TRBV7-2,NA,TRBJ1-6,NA,TGTGCCAGCAGTTCCTACCCCGACAGCTATAATTCACCCCTCCACTTT,CASSSYPDSYNSPLHF
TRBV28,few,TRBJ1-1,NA,TGTGCCAGCAGCCTGCGGGCGGACGAAGCTTTCTTT,CASSLRADEAFF
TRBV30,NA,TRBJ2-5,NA,TGTGCCTGGAGCCAGGTGAGGGAGACCCAGTACTTC,CAWSQVRETQYF
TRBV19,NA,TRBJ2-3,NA,TGCGCCAGTAGCCAGGACAGCTGGACAGATACGCAGTATTTT,CASSQDSWTDTQYF
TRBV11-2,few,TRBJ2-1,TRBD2,TGTGCCAGCAGCCCTCGCCCAGCGGGGGGTTCGAAATTCTATGAGCAGTTCTTC,CASSPRPAGGSKFYEQFF
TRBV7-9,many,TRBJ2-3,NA,TGTGCCAGCAGCCCTCCGTCGGATAGCACAGATACGCAGTATTTT,CASSPPSDSTDTQYF
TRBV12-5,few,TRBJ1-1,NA,TGTGCTAGTGGTTTAGGTCGGGGTGCTTTCTTT,CASGLGRGAFF
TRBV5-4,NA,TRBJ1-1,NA,TGTGCCGTCAGACTGGGGCTGAACACTGAAGCTTTCTTT,CAVRLGLNTEAFF
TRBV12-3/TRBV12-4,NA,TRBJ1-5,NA,TGTGCCAGCACCTCAGGTAGGGGGCCCCAGCATTTT,CASTSGRGPQHF
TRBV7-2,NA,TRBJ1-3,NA,TGTGCCAGCAGCTTAGCAAGTGGGCCTGGAAACACCATATATTTT,CASSLASGPGNTIYF